This record concerns one T cell receptor (beta chain) sequence. The antigen it binds to is not known. The library came from the immunoSEQ multiplex PCR assay. The multiplex PCR relied on a mix of 60 forward primers for TCR Vbeta segments and 13 reverse primers for TCR Jbeta segments. Amplification of the CDR3 region of rearranged TCR beta genes was performed with a multiplex PCR assay on genomic DNA. The Illumina HiSeq System was used to sequence the amplified TCR beta libraries as 87-base-pair reads. On the authors' methods: In a later analysis, tens of millions of unique TCR beta chains were counted across the roughly 700 repertoires, and about 10 million of these chains were shared by at least two donors. To remove PCR and sequencing errors, raw reads were error-corrected and collapsed into unique sequences using a nearest-neighbor algorithm that merged closely related sequences. To assign V, D and J gene segments, CDR3 sequences were aligned to IMGT reference sequences. Each retained sequence needed at least a six-nucleotide match to both a V gene segment and a J gene segment. Rearrangements were classified as productive when the CDR3 lacked stop codons and remained in frame with V and J, and all other rearrangements were classified as non-productive. CDR3 was defined according to IMGT convention as the region running from the second conserved V-encoded cysteine to the conserved J-encoded phenylalanine. In an earlier analysis of around 570 of the donors, sequences lacking an unambiguous match to a single V gene segment were excluded. In an earlier analysis of roughly 600 of the donors, a V segment was called functional when productive rearrangements were above 56.7%, and segregating when the standard deviation between donors exceeded 5%. A statistical classification framework was built to diagnose cytomegalovirus status from the catalog of TCR beta chain sequences. V and J gene assignment, in a later analysis, came from comparing TCR nucleotide sequences with IMGT/GENE-DB human TR gene sequences. Using the TCRdist pipeline, a later analysis assigned CDR3 sequences along with most-parsimonious VDJ recombination scenarios. In a later analysis, every TCR beta chain was defined by the combination of its CDR3 amino acid sequence and its V-gene family, and reads without a unique V-gene family were dropped. As a way to deal with suspected cross-contamination and a sequencing artifact, a later analysis dropped roughly 600 nucleotide sequences that were highly shared and had low generation probability. In a later analysis, a clonal expansion index was calculated for each public chain from normalized within-repertoire ranks of inferred template counts. A later analysis computed generation probabilities with a VDJ recombination model fitted to out-of-frame rearrangements, and checked the results against IGoR. Hypergeometric tests were used in a later analysis to score TCR-TCR, TCR-HLA and TCR-CMV co-occurrence, with a repertoire-size bias correction applied to the TCR pairs. A later analysis estimated false discovery rates by permuting HLA or CMV assignments 20 times. In a later analysis, co-occurring TCRs were grouped using DBSCAN, and TCRdist sequence similarity was added for clustering within HLA-allele-positive subsets. Co-occurrence clustering excluded repertoires with fewer than 30,000 or more than 120,000 public chains, plus five with anomalous nucleotide sharing. TCRdb retrieved this table from immuneACCESS and kept in-frame rearrangements only. Not all clones are present; in checked studies, unresolved V genes account for under half, and no reason is known for the remainder. V and J calls plus clone size are reproduced from that table; the DNA served to infer D and trimming. The record for this sample contains some 130,000 clones. The ten largest clones take up over 1.5% of the sample.

The CDR3 goes from the cysteine to the phenylalanine over 15 residues. Only CDR3 DNA remains: 45 bases, in frame from the first base. Looking up the germline V gene yields CDR1 SGHRS and CDR2 YFSETQ. V sheds 0 bases and J sheds 8 bases, leaving 17 bases between their ends. The sample belongs to a study of cytomegalovirus exposure and HLA in healthy donors (dated 2017 in TCRdb). Some background on the complete study: An earlier analysis of 587 of the donors reported 250 to 350 Gb of sequence data and 117 million unique TCR beta sequences obtained from 150 million to 200 million T cells. An early release that covered about 600 HLA-typed donors contained around 300 gigabases of sequencing data and about 84 million unique TCR sequences. Of the 398 genotyped donors, approximately 83% fell in the genetic ancestry cluster associated with self-reported Caucasian donors. The study aimed to test whether signatures of past pathogen exposure could be identified by cataloging public T cell receptors. Using immunosequencing, the study profiled T cell repertoires from roughly 650 subjects and related those repertoires to cytomegalovirus serostatus. Along with the roughly 670-subject first cohort, a separate validation cohort of roughly 110 different subjects was used. The study combined high-throughput TCR immunosequencing, statistical association of individual TCRs with disease status, and machine learning to predict cytomegalovirus infection status. To study patterns of TCR occurrence, a later analysis re-analyzed previously published TCR beta repertoires from under 750 donors and added high-resolution HLA genotyping. The later analysis used no new phenotypic data to find candidate immune exposures, relying instead on TCR beta sequences and their occurrence across donors. An earlier analysis of 587 of the donors used high-throughput TCR beta sequencing to judge whether each TCR beta V gene segment behaved as functional or pseudogenic. Alongside the repertoire data, information on donor age, sex, ethnicity and CMV serostatus was compiled. Genome-wide SNP genotypes for about three fifths of the roughly 700 donors were used in a later genetic analysis, which treated that subset as a discovery cohort. Every repertoire in the discovery cohort had been generated on one and the same sequencing platform. HLA typing included class I and class II loci at four-digit resolution. Typing coverage varied by locus: 629-630 donors for A, B, C, DRB1 and DQB1; around 560 for DQA1; approximately 610 for DPA1; approximately 450 for DPB1. Because of strong linkage in the cohort, four to six DR-DQ haplotypes were treated as single units for association and clustering. Across about 380 genotyped donors of the cohort, an average of roughly 230,000 unique TCR beta nucleotide sequences per donor were sequenced, and 15% to 20% of those sequences were non-productive.

Beyond this particular receptor, the publication reports: Because HLA typing was missing for some donors at each locus, association tests included only the typed subset. Correlated functional status among segregating V segments might be attributable to linkage disequilibrium, but an unknown experimental factor could not be ruled out. In a later analysis, several top co-occurrence clusters were reported to appear linked to parvovirus B19, influenza, CMV and Epstein-Barr virus. The earlier analysis of some 540 of the donors excluded roughly 16 rarely observed V segments, including chromosome 9 orphons, because counts were too low. The only immune exposure information available for the cohort was CMV serostatus. The 87-base-pair reads could not distinguish some IMGT-functional V segments, including TRBV6-2 and TRBV6-3, so those segments were excluded. The classifier was reported to diagnose cytomegalovirus status with high specificity and sensitivity in both the original cohort and the validation cohort. According to the authors, the approach could potentially be generalized to other disease states and immunological phenotypes. In a later analysis, HLA-associated TCR beta chains showed more clonal expansion and lower generation probabilities than non-associated chains that were equally common. In a later genetic analysis, fewer N-insertions in productive TCRs were reported among donors in an Asian-associated ancestry cluster than the roughly 640-donor mean. The sequencing pipeline was judged likely to have produced a cluster of highly shared sequence variants as a technical artifact. While some public TCRs were present in many individuals, most TCR sequences turned up only very rarely across donors. The cohort was sequenced for TCR beta chains only, and without alpha or paired-chain data the features that could be detected were limited. In vitro tests confirmed that a few of the cytomegalovirus-associated TCR beta chains recognize cytomegalovirus antigens. In an earlier analysis of under 600 of the donors, most TCR beta V segments were observed in productive rearrangements about 87% or about 30% of the time, broadly matching IMGT annotations. The study gave a list of about 170 TCR beta chains associated with cytomegalovirus. Most CMV-associated TCR beta chains appeared to be HLA-restricted in a later analysis, and the HLA associations seemed to be driven largely by CMV exposure. Assigning TCR associations to individual alleles was difficult when HLA alleles, especially DR and DQ, strongly co-occurred. An association between a missense DCLRE1C variant and V-gene and J-gene trimming of TCR beta chains was found in a later genetic analysis and replicated in an independent cohort. According to a later analysis, TCR association rates differed among HLA loci, with DRB1 alleles showing the most associated TCRs and HLA-C alleles showing the fewest. A later analysis associated 17,000 or so TCR beta sequences with specific HLA alleles at a false discovery rate of 0.05. The presence/absence analyses assumed that sequencing depth was roughly uniform across donors, and that assumption may not be true. A further reported finding was that TCR beta sequences accurately predicted the HLA-A and HLA-B alleles for most subjects in the first cohort.

The cohort comprised around 690 healthy bone marrow donors. All cohort members were sampled while nominally healthy, although unrecorded immune exposures were likely present. The donor tested CMV seronegative and was one of the 352 seronegative cohort members. Every donor gave a peripheral blood sample, and the peripheral blood mononuclear cells from that sample were used for TCR beta sequencing. Genomic DNA was extracted from the blood cell samples with the Qiagen DNeasy Blood Extraction Kit. Specimen: PBMCs. This clonotype was sampled from a man aged 18 to 30 in good health and CMV-seronegative. This chain joins TRBV5-1 to TRBJ1-2; TRBD1 could be the D gene, as 6 bases match. The DNA reads TGCGCCAGCAGCTTGGTTCAGGGGTCCTCTACGGGCTACACCTTC. Its protein is CASSLVQGSSTGYTF.